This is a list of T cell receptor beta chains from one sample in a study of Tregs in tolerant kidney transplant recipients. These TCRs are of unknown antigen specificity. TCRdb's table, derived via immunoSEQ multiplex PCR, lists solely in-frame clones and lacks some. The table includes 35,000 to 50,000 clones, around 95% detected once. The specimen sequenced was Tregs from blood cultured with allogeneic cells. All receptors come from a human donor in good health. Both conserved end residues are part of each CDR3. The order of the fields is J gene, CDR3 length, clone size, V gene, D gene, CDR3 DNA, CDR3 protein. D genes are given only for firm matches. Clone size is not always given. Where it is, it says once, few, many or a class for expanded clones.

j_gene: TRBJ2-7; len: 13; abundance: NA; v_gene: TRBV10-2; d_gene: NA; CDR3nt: TGCGCCAGCAGTGAGCAAAGGCCGAAAGAGCAGTACTTC; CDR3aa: CASSEQRPKEQYF
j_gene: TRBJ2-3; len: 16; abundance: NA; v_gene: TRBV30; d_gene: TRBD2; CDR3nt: TGTGCCTGGAGTTTTCGGGACTATGGAATCACAGATACGCAGTATTTT; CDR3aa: CAWSFRDYGITDTQYF
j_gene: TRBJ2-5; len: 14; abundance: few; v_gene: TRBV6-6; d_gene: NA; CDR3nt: TGTGCCAGCAGTTACGGGGCGGGGCAAGAGACCCAGTACTTC; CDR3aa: CASSYGAGQETQYF
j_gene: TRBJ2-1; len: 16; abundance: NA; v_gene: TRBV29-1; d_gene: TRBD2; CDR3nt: TGCAGCGTTGAAAGGCGTGGCGGACTAGCGGGGGAGGAGCAGTTCTTC; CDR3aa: CSVERRGGLAGEEQFF
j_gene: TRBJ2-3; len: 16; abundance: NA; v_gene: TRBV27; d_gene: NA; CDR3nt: TGTGCCAGCAGTTTATTGGGACTCCATCCAACAGATACGCAGTATTTT; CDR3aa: CASSLLGLHPTDTQYF
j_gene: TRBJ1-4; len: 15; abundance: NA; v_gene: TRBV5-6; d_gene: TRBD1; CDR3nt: TGTGCCAGCAGCTTAAGACAGGGGACTAATGAAAAACTGTTTTTT; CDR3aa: CASSLRQGTNEKLFF
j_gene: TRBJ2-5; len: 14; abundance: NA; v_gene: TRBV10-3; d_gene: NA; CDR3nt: TGTGCCATCAGTGAAAGGCAGCTCCAAGAGACCCAGTACTTC; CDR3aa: CAISERQLQETQYF
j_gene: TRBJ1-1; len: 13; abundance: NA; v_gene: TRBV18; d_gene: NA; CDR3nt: TGTGCCAGCTCAGGGCAGACGAACACTGAAGCTTTCTTT; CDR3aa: CASSGQTNTEAFF
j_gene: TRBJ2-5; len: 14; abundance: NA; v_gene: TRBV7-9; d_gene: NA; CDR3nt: TGTGCCAGCAGCCCGACGGGACACCAAGAGACCCAGTACTTC; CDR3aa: CASSPTGHQETQYF
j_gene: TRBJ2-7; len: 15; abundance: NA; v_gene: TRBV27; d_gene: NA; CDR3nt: TGTGCCAGCAGTCTCACCAGGACACGAGTCTACGAGCAGTACTTC; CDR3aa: CASSLTRTRVYEQYF
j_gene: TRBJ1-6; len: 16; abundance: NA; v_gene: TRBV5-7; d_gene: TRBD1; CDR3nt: TGTGCCAGCCGACCACAGGGGGTGCCATATAATTCACCCCTCCACTTT; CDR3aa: CASRPQGVPYNSPLHF
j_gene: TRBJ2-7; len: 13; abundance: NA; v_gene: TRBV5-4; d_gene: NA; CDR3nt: TGTGCCAGCCGCCGTGGGGGCGGGTACGAGCAGTACTTC; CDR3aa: CASRRGGGYEQYF
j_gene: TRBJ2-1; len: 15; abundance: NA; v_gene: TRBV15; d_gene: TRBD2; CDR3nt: TGTGCCACCAGCAGAGTCCTAGCGGGAGTCAATGAGCAGTTCTTC; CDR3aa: CATSRVLAGVNEQFF
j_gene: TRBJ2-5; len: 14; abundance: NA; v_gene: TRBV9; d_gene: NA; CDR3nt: TGTGCCAGCAGCTTCTTGGGGGGAAGAGAGACCCAGTACTTC; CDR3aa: CASSFLGGRETQYF
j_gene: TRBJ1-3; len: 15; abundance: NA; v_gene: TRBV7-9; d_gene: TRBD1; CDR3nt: TGTGCCAGCAGCACGGGACAGGGGAGCGGAAACACCATATATTTT; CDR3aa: CASSTGQGSGNTIYF
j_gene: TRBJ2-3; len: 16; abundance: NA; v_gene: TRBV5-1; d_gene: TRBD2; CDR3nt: TGCGCCAGCAGCTTGGAACTAGCGACACTCACAGATACGCAGTATTTT; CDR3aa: CASSLELATLTDTQYF
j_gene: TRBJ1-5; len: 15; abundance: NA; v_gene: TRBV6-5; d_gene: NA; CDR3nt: TGTGCCAGCAGCCGAGGGTGGGGTAGCAATCAGCCCCAGCATTTT; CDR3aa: CASSRGWGSNQPQHF
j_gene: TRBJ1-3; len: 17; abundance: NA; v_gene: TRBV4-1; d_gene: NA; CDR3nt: TGCGCCAGCAGCCAAGTGCCAGGGGACTTCTCTGGAAACACCATATATTTT; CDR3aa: CASSQVPGDFSGNTIYF
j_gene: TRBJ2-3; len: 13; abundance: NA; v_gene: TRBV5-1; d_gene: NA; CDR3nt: TGCGCCAGCAGCTTTTTGGGGACAGATACGCAGTATTTT; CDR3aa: CASSFLGTDTQYF
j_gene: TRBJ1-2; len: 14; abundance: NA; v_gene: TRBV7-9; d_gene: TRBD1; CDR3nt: TGTGCCAGCAGCCGACAGGGGGTCAACTATGGCTACACCTTC; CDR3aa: CASSRQGVNYGYTF
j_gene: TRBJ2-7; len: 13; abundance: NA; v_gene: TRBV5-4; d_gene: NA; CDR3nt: TGTGCCAGCAGCTCCGGACGGACTAACGAGCAGTACTTC; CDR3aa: CASSSGRTNEQYF
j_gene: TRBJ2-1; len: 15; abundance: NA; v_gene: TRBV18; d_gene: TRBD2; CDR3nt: TGTGCCAGCTCCCCTACTAGCGGGCCTTACAATGAGCAGTTCTTC; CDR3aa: CASSPTSGPYNEQFF
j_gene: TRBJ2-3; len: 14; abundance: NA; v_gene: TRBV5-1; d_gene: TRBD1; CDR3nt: TGCGCCAGCAGCAAGGACAGGCGTTCCGATACGCAGTATTTT; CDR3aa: CASSKDRRSDTQYF
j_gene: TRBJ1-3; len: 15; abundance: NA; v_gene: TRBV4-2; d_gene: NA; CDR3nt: TGTGCCAGCAGCCAGGGGACGTTCGCCGGAAACACCATATATTTT; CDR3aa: CASSQGTFAGNTIYF